This T cell receptor beta chain was captured by sequencing in a study of CD8+ T cells in alopecia areata. The V and J ends lost 1 base and 4 bases respectively, with 2 bases between them. The CDR3 has 12 amino acids. Germline V lookup: CDR1 SGHRS, CDR2 YFSETQ. Overall study results and limits: Sequencing of scalp tissue also captures the resident alphabeta T cells of normal skin. It was less clear whether patients shared TCRs than it was in mice, possibly because of HLA.

On this clone: Its cognate antigen is unknown.

Sequencing relied on a cDNA template that was reverse transcribed from extracted RNA. Method: immunoSEQ multiplex PCR; TCRdb's copy keeps in-frame clones and lacks some. The sample consists of about 150,000 clones, 50% to 60% of them appearing once. J is TRBJ2-2 and V is TRBV5-1; unclear D gene. Sequencing used CD4+ T cells sorted from blood. The receptor was derived from a human donor in good health. The CDR3 sequence: CASSLTTGELFF. As DNA, the CDR3 is TGCGCCAGCAGCTTGACCACCGGGGAGCTGTTTTTT.